Shown below are 4 T cell receptor beta chains from a single sample sequenced in a study of technical replicates of blood from several donors. Some clones are missing from TCRdb's copy, which holds only in-frame ones; the method was immunoSEQ multiplex PCR. The sample holds 91,000 or so clones, roughly 96% seen once. Sample: T cells isolated from PBMCs. Source of these receptors: a human donor in good health.

V is TRBV7-9 and J is TRBJ2-7; 8 nucleotides agree with TRBD1. With 2 bases clipped from V and 5 bases from J, the junction kept 8 bases outside the gene matches. Germline loops: CDR1 SEHNR, CDR2 FQNEAQ (reference sequence). The CDR3 has 15 amino acids. CDR3 in amino acids: CASSLSRTGSNEQYF. The CDR3 nucleotides are TGTGCCAGCAGCTTATCCCGGACAGGGTCGAACGAGCAGTACTTC. The full variable domain, rest sourced from reference TRBV7-9 and TRBJ2-7, is DTGVSQNPRHKITKRGQNVTFRCDPISEHNRLYWYRQTLGQGPEFLTYFQNEAQLEKSRLLSDRFSAERPKGSFSTLEIQRTEQGDSAMYLCASSLSRTGSNEQYFGPGTRLTVT.

V usage is TRBV28 and J usage is TRBJ2-4; D may be TRBD2 (6 bases). Looked up from germline, CDR1 is MDHEN and CDR2 is SYDVKM. The CDR3 totals 14 residues. V shed 4 bases and J shed 0 bases, with 7 bases lying between them. The CDR3 bases are TGTGCCAGCAGTTCGGGAGTAGCCAAAAACATTCAGTACTTC. Its protein is CASSSGVAKNIQYF.

This chain joins TRBV14 and TRBJ2-1; D uncertain. This CDR3 is built from 14 residues. With 3 bases removed from V and 3 bases from J, the gap between germline ends came to 9 bases. Looked up from germline, CDR1 is SGHDN and CDR2 is FVKESK. The CDR3 nucleotides read TGTGCCAGCAGCCAGACACCCTACTACAATGAGCAGTTCTTC. Translation: CASSQTPYYNEQFF.

A few counts support this clone. The chain has TRBV18 and TRBJ2-3; D remains ambiguous. The length of the CDR3 is 13 residues. V lost 3 bases and J 0 bases, leaving 4 bases between the germline ends. CDR1 and CDR2 from the germline V gene are KGHSH and LQKENI. CDR3 residues: CASSPTSTDTQYF. The CDR3 DNA reads TGTGCCAGCTCACCGACTAGCACAGATACGCAGTATTTT.